This section outlines one T cell receptor (beta chain) sequence together with its context. This entry is derived from a study of blood T cell repertoires in COVID-19. Study-wide context: Researchers got acute and convalescent COVID-19 samples from the United States, Italy and Spain. In each case, the material was cDNA or gDNA derived from T cells, B-cell-depleted T cells, or PBMCs.

This CDR3 comprises 16 residues. The V and J ends lost 4 bases and 5 bases, in that order; junction bases with no gene match: 7. CDR1 is SNHLY and CDR2 is FYNNEI in the germline V gene. As handled by the study authors: How many nucleated cells were present was estimated from reference gene primer amplification. TCRdb's copy holds only in-frame clones and misses some; the assay was immunoSEQ multiplex PCR. That table gives V, J and clone size, and the DNA gave D and trimming. This sample has 88,000 or so clones; roughly 77% occur once, and the top ten carry approximately 24%. The chain has TRBV2 and TRBJ2-5, with 13 bases lining up with TRBD2. This TCR derives from a human donor in a cohort sampled during active COVID-19. Sequences were obtained from peripheral blood. CDR3 sequence: CASSGTSGRGSETQYF. DNA for the CDR3: TGTGCCAGCAGTGGGACTAGCGGGAGAGGTTCCGAGACCCAGTACTTC.